Listed below are T cell receptor beta chains from one sample, sequenced in a study of T cell responses to AZD1222 COVID-19 vaccine. Assay used: immunoSEQ multiplex PCR; TCRdb lists only in-frame clones, some missing. The sample lists around 90,000 clones, roughly 85% occurring once. Sequenced here: peripheral blood, sampled on day 0 of AZD1222 vaccination. These receptors all come from an adult in good health. The CDR3 runs from the conserved cysteine through the conserved F or W. D genes are given only for firm matches. The size field is filled for only some rows; it gives once, few, many or a size class.

size,J,D,V,CDR3,DNA
once,TRBJ2-1,.,TRBV3-1/TRBV3-2,CASSQEGSREQFF,TGTGCCAGCAGCCAAGAGGGTTCTCGGGAGCAGTTCTTC
.,TRBJ1-1,.,TRBV3-1/TRBV3-2,CASSQDTGWLNTEAFF,TGTGCCAGCAGCCAAGATACAGGTTGGTTGAACACTGAAGCTTTCTTT
.,TRBJ1-5,TRBD1,TRBV6-2/TRBV6-3,CASSYIGGSNQPQHF,TGTGCCAGCAGTTACATAGGGGGCTCTAATCAGCCCCAGCATTTT
.,TRBJ2-3,.,TRBV7-9,CASTDVGDTQYF,TGTGCCAGCACCGACGTGGGGGATACGCAGTATTTT
few,TRBJ1-5,TRBD1,TRBV18,CASSLQGFGNQPQHF,TGTGCCAGCTCGCTACAGGGGTTTGGCAATCAGCCCCAGCATTTT
.,TRBJ1-2,.,TRBV7-8,CASSLAWRNLGYTF,TGTGCCAGCAGCTTAGCCTGGAGAAATCTTGGCTACACCTTC
.,TRBJ1-3,.,TRBV5-6,CASSFPSERVENTIYF,TGTGCCAGCAGCTTTCCTAGCGAAAGAGTCGAAAACACCATATATTTT
once,TRBJ2-5,TRBD1,TRBV10-3,CAISDARTGLQETQYF,TGTGCCATCAGTGACGCACGGACAGGACTTCAAGAGACCCAGTACTTC
.,TRBJ1-4,.,TRBV5-1,CASSLQSPGMAQKLFF,TGCGCCAGCAGCTTGCAGTCCCCAGGGATGGCGCAAAAACTGTTTTTT
.,TRBJ1-2,.,TRBV19,CASSIGGDDYGYTF,TGTGCCAGTAGTATAGGGGGGGATGACTATGGCTACACCTTC
.,TRBJ1-6,.,TRBV5-6,CASSLYRDPRSPLHF,TGTGCCAGCAGCTTGTACCGGGACCCAAGATCACCCCTCCACTTT
.,TRBJ2-2,.,TRBV7-9,CASSFLAGELFF,TGTGCCAGCAGTTTTCTAGCCGGGGAGCTGTTTTTT
.,TRBJ1-3,.,TRBV7-6,CASSLNGGGNTIYF,TGTGCCAGCAGCTTAAATGGGGGAGGGAACACCATATATTTT
.,TRBJ2-2,.,TRBV6-2/TRBV6-3,CASSYSIDGGGELFF,TGTGCCAGCAGTTACTCGATTGACGGGGGCGGGGAGCTGTTTTTT
.,TRBJ2-1,TRBD2,TRBV10-3,CAISEGLAGGLYNEQFF,TGTGCCATCAGTGAGGGCTTAGCGGGGGGGCTTTACAATGAGCAGTTCTTC
.,TRBJ2-1,TRBD2,TRBV7-9,CASSFTSGSYNEQFF,TGTGCCAGCAGCTTCACTAGCGGCTCCTACAATGAGCAGTTCTTC
.,TRBJ1-3,.,TRBV19,CASSMGGSGNTIYF,TGTGCCAGTAGTATGGGCGGGTCTGGAAACACCATATATTTT
.,TRBJ2-3,TRBD2,TRBV6-6,CASSDSGGTDTQYF,TGTGCCAGCAGCGACAGCGGGGGAACAGATACGCAGTATTTT
.,TRBJ2-1,TRBD2,TRBV11-3,CASSPGTSGRGSYNEQFF,TGTGCCAGCAGCCCCGGGACTAGCGGGAGGGGTTCCTACAATGAGCAGTTCTTC
.,TRBJ2-2,.,TRBV7-9,CASSFITAGELFF,TGTGCCAGCAGCTTCATAACGGCTGGGGAGCTGTTTTTT
.,TRBJ2-5,.,TRBV7-2,CASSLGQGLRETQYF,TGTGCCAGCAGCTTAGGACAGGGACTACGAGAGACCCAGTACTTC
.,TRBJ2-3,.,TRBV5-1,CASSPGTESTDTQYF,TGCGCCAGCAGCCCCGGGACGGAGAGCACAGATACGCAGTATTTT